These T cell receptor beta chains were read from a single sample in a study of blood T cell repertoires in COVID-19. TCRdb's table, derived via immunoSEQ multiplex PCR, lists solely in-frame clones and lacks some. The table shows about 34,000 clones, with around 75% occurring only once. The sequenced sample consisted of peripheral blood. The receptors here all came from a man of 80 years or more with active or convalescent COVID-19. The CDR3 runs from the conserved cysteine through the conserved F or W. The order of the fields is D gene, V gene, J gene, clone size, CDR3 protein, CDR3 DNA. A D gene is named only where the DNA matches it firmly. The size entry is marked missing in some rows and otherwise reads once, few, many or a size class.

d_gene: TRBD2; v_gene: TRBV7-6; j_gene: TRBJ2-3; abundance: few; CDR3aa: CASSLLAGGYTDTQYF; CDR3nt: TGTGCCAGCAGCTTACTAGCGGGAGGGTACACAGATACGCAGTATTTT
d_gene: TRBD2; v_gene: TRBV7-6; j_gene: TRBJ2-5; abundance: .; CDR3aa: CASRQTLAGYETQYF; CDR3nt: TGTGCCAGCAGGCAGACACTAGCGGGATATGAGACCCAGTACTTC
d_gene: .; v_gene: TRBV6-6; j_gene: TRBJ2-1; abundance: .; CDR3aa: CASSSIGGEQFF; CDR3nt: TGTGCCAGCAGTTCTATTGGCGGTGAGCAGTTCTTC
d_gene: .; v_gene: TRBV5-1; j_gene: TRBJ1-1; abundance: .; CDR3aa: CASSSQGPDTEAFF; CDR3nt: TGCGCCAGCAGCTCCCAGGGGCCCGACACTGAAGCTTTCTTT
d_gene: .; v_gene: TRBV4-1; j_gene: TRBJ2-5; abundance: .; CDR3aa: CASSQGHGGRGETQYF; CDR3nt: TGCGCCAGCAGCCAAGGACACGGGGGGCGTGGAGAGACCCAGTACTTC
d_gene: TRBD2; v_gene: TRBV5-1; j_gene: TRBJ2-1; abundance: .; CDR3aa: CASSKNPSSGRDNEQFF; CDR3nt: TGCGCCAGCAGCAAAAATCCCTCTAGCGGGAGGGACAATGAGCAGTTCTTC
d_gene: .; v_gene: TRBV5-5; j_gene: TRBJ1-1; abundance: .; CDR3aa: CASSFIREAFF; CDR3nt: TGTGCCAGCAGCTTTATCCGTGAAGCTTTCTTT
d_gene: TRBD2; v_gene: TRBV19; j_gene: TRBJ2-1; abundance: .; CDR3aa: CASSSGLAGGFLINEQFF; CDR3nt: TGTGCCAGTAGTAGCGGACTAGCGGGAGGTTTCTTAATCAATGAGCAGTTCTTC
d_gene: TRBD2; v_gene: TRBV19; j_gene: TRBJ2-3; abundance: .; CDR3aa: CASSKIAGRDTDTQYF; CDR3nt: TGTGCCAGTAGTAAAATAGCGGGACGGGACACAGATACGCAGTATTTT
d_gene: .; v_gene: TRBV29-1; j_gene: TRBJ1-2; abundance: .; CDR3aa: CSVEDRLGVRWHTF; CDR3nt: TGCAGCGTTGAAGATCGGTTGGGAGTAAGGTGGCACACCTTC
d_gene: .; v_gene: TRBV27; j_gene: TRBJ2-5; abundance: .; CDR3aa: CASSFGPSWAKETQYF; CDR3nt: TGTGCCAGCAGTTTTGGCCCCTCCTGGGCTAAGGAGACCCAGTACTTC
d_gene: TRBD2; v_gene: TRBV10-1; j_gene: TRBJ2-3; abundance: .; CDR3aa: CASSETSGRASTDTQYF; CDR3nt: TGCGCCAGCAGCGAGACTAGCGGGAGGGCCTCCACAGATACGCAGTATTTT
d_gene: .; v_gene: TRBV5-6; j_gene: TRBJ2-7; abundance: .; CDR3aa: CASSFPRGYEQYF; CDR3nt: TGTGCCAGCAGCTTCCCTAGGGGCTACGAGCAGTACTTC
d_gene: TRBD1; v_gene: TRBV7-2; j_gene: TRBJ1-1; abundance: .; CDR3aa: CASSARQGPHTEAFF; CDR3nt: TGTGCCAGCAGCGCGAGACAGGGTCCTCACACTGAAGCTTTCTTT
d_gene: TRBD2; v_gene: TRBV7-8; j_gene: TRBJ2-7; abundance: .; CDR3aa: CASSLKREGGQYF; CDR3nt: TGTGCCAGCAGCTTAAAGCGGGAGGGAGGGCAGTACTTC
d_gene: .; v_gene: TRBV2; j_gene: TRBJ1-4; abundance: .; CDR3aa: CASSEAYVNEKLFF; CDR3nt: TGTGCCAGCAGTGAAGCTTATGTCAATGAAAAACTGTTTTTT
d_gene: .; v_gene: TRBV25-1; j_gene: TRBJ1-5; abundance: few; CDR3aa: CASSEAGYQPQHF; CDR3nt: TGTGCCAGCAGTGAAGCAGGATATCAGCCCCAGCATTTT
d_gene: TRBD1; v_gene: TRBV5-1; j_gene: TRBJ2-2; abundance: .; CDR3aa: CASSRDRDSYTGELFF; CDR3nt: TGCGCCAGCAGCCGTGACCGGGACAGTTACACCGGGGAGCTGTTTTTT
d_gene: .; v_gene: TRBV4-3; j_gene: TRBJ2-2; abundance: .; CDR3aa: CASTATGTGELFF; CDR3nt: TGCGCCAGCACGGCTACGGGGACCGGGGAGCTGTTTTTT
d_gene: .; v_gene: TRBV5-3; j_gene: TRBJ2-4; abundance: .; CDR3aa: CARSLHRILAKNIQYF; CDR3nt: TGTGCCAGAAGCTTACACAGGATCTTAGCCAAAAACATTCAGTACTTC
d_gene: .; v_gene: TRBV7-2; j_gene: TRBJ1-1; abundance: once; CDR3aa: CASSLFGQTEAFF; CDR3nt: TGTGCCAGCAGCTTATTTGGACAGACTGAAGCTTTCTTT
d_gene: TRBD2; v_gene: TRBV5-4; j_gene: TRBJ2-5; abundance: few; CDR3aa: CASSSNMVAGVGQETQYF; CDR3nt: TGTGCCAGCAGCTCCAATATGGTAGCGGGAGTGGGGCAAGAGACCCAGTACTTC
d_gene: .; v_gene: TRBV2; j_gene: TRBJ1-2; abundance: .; CDR3aa: CASSEQGPLYGYTF; CDR3nt: TGTGCCAGCAGTGAACAGGGTCCCCTTTATGGCTACACCTTC
d_gene: TRBD2; v_gene: TRBV6-6; j_gene: TRBJ2-7; abundance: .; CDR3aa: CASSSLAEEGGIEQYF; CDR3nt: TGTGCCAGCAGTTCGCTAGCGGAGGAGGGCGGGATCGAGCAGTACTTC
d_gene: TRBD2; v_gene: TRBV2; j_gene: TRBJ2-7; abundance: few; CDR3aa: CASSEQLAGVYEQYF; CDR3nt: TGTGCCAGCAGTGAACAGCTAGCGGGTGTCTACGAGCAGTACTTC
d_gene: TRBD2; v_gene: TRBV5-1; j_gene: TRBJ2-3; abundance: .; CDR3aa: CASSFSRRSGSPLGDTQYF; CDR3nt: TGCGCCAGCAGCTTCTCTCGACGTAGCGGGAGTCCTTTAGGCGATACGCAGTATTTT
d_gene: .; v_gene: TRBV28; j_gene: TRBJ1-4; abundance: .; CDR3aa: CASRVTTNEKLFF; CDR3nt: TGTGCCAGCCGGGTGACAACTAATGAAAAACTGTTTTTT
d_gene: TRBD1; v_gene: TRBV3-1/TRBV3-2; j_gene: TRBJ1-6; abundance: few; CDR3aa: CASRPLGGKSPLHF; CDR3nt: TGTGCCAGCAGGCCCTTAGGGGGCAAATCACCCCTCCACTTT
d_gene: TRBD1; v_gene: TRBV10-3; j_gene: TRBJ1-5; abundance: .; CDR3aa: CAISEKGDRGNQPQHF; CDR3nt: TGTGCCATCAGTGAGAAAGGGGACAGGGGAAATCAGCCCCAGCATTTT
d_gene: .; v_gene: TRBV29-1; j_gene: TRBJ1-4; abundance: .; CDR3aa: CSVATGVNEKLFF; CDR3nt: TGCAGCGTTGCGACGGGAGTCAATGAAAAACTGTTTTTT
d_gene: TRBD2; v_gene: TRBV6-5; j_gene: TRBJ2-5; abundance: .; CDR3aa: CASSYRGGETQYF; CDR3nt: TGTGCCAGCAGTTATAGGGGAGGGGAGACCCAGTACTTC
d_gene: TRBD2; v_gene: TRBV28; j_gene: TRBJ2-7; abundance: .; CDR3aa: CASSLASGRGEQYF; CDR3nt: TGTGCCAGCAGTCTCGCTAGCGGGAGGGGTGAGCAGTACTTC
d_gene: .; v_gene: TRBV18; j_gene: TRBJ2-1; abundance: .; CDR3aa: CASSPPGGLADYNEQFF; CDR3nt: TGTGCCAGCTCACCACCGGGGGGGCTAGCCGACTACAATGAGCAGTTCTTC
d_gene: TRBD1; v_gene: TRBV4-1; j_gene: TRBJ2-5; abundance: .; CDR3aa: CASSQPGQGQETQYF; CDR3nt: TGCGCCAGCAGCCAACCCGGACAGGGCCAAGAGACCCAGTACTTC
d_gene: TRBD2; v_gene: TRBV19; j_gene: TRBJ2-7; abundance: .; CDR3aa: CASSISGGTYEQYF; CDR3nt: TGTGCCAGTAGTATATCGGGGGGAACCTACGAGCAGTACTTC
d_gene: TRBD1; v_gene: TRBV7-2; j_gene: TRBJ1-2; abundance: .; CDR3aa: CASSLGKRGQETYGYTF; CDR3nt: TGTGCCAGCAGCTTAGGCAAACGGGGACAGGAAACCTATGGCTACACCTTC
d_gene: TRBD1; v_gene: TRBV28; j_gene: TRBJ1-1; abundance: once; CDR3aa: CASNGQDGTFF; CDR3nt: TGTGCCAGCAACGGACAGGATGGGACTTTCTTT
d_gene: .; v_gene: TRBV6-1; j_gene: TRBJ1-1; abundance: .; CDR3aa: CASSEAGHQMNTEAFF; CDR3nt: TGTGCCAGCAGTGAAGCGGGACACCAGATGAACACTGAAGCTTTCTTT
d_gene: .; v_gene: TRBV25-1; j_gene: TRBJ1-2; abundance: .; CDR3aa: CASSESGDLVGYTF; CDR3nt: TGTGCCAGCAGTGAATCCGGGGATTTGGTTGGCTACACCTTC
d_gene: .; v_gene: TRBV7-2; j_gene: TRBJ2-3; abundance: .; CDR3aa: CASSSGVAVFTDTQYF; CDR3nt: TGTGCCAGCAGCTCTGGGGTAGCGGTGTTCACAGATACGCAGTATTTT
d_gene: .; v_gene: TRBV11-2; j_gene: TRBJ2-3; abundance: .; CDR3aa: CASSLSGDSQYF; CDR3nt: TGTGCCAGCAGCTTGTCCGGAGACTCGCAGTATTTT
d_gene: TRBD2; v_gene: TRBV9; j_gene: TRBJ2-3; abundance: .; CDR3aa: CASSVGTSGPDTQYF; CDR3nt: TGTGCCAGCAGCGTAGGGACTAGCGGGCCAGATACGCAGTATTTT
d_gene: .; v_gene: TRBV7-8; j_gene: TRBJ1-5; abundance: .; CDR3aa: CASSSGVSVDSNQPQHF; CDR3nt: TGTGCCAGCAGCTCGGGGGTTTCAGTCGATAGCAATCAGCCCCAGCATTTT
d_gene: TRBD1; v_gene: TRBV28; j_gene: TRBJ1-5; abundance: .; CDR3aa: CASSLVLGTTGGDGNQPQHF; CDR3nt: TGTGCCAGCAGTTTAGTTTTGGGGACCACAGGGGGGGACGGCAATCAGCCCCAGCATTTT
d_gene: TRBD2; v_gene: TRBV28; j_gene: TRBJ2-7; abundance: .; CDR3aa: CASIGRGLAGAYEQYF; CDR3nt: TGTGCCAGCATAGGGCGCGGTCTAGCGGGGGCCTACGAGCAGTACTTC
d_gene: TRBD1; v_gene: TRBV28; j_gene: TRBJ2-1; abundance: .; CDR3aa: CASSVPGQGNNEQFF; CDR3nt: TGTGCCAGCAGTGTCCCGGGACAGGGAAACAATGAGCAGTTCTTC